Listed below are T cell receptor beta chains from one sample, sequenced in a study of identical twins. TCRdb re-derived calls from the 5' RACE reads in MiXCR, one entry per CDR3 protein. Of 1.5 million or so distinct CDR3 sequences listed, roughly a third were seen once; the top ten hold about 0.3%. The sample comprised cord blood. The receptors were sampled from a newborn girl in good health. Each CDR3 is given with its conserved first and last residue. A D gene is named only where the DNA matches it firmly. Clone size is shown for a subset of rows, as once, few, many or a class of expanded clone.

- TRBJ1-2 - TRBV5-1 TGCGCCAGCGGCTTGTCCGGGAGTGGCTATGGCTACACCTTC CASGLSGSGYGYTF
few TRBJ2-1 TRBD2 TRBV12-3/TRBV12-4 TGTGCCAGCAGTCCCCTGGGGCGGGGGGGCAATGAGCAGTTCTTC CASSPLGRGGNEQFF
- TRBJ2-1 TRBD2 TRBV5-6 TGTGCCAGCAGCTTGGGGAGCGGGAATAGCCAGGACAATGAGCAGTTCTTC CASSLGSGNSQDNEQFF
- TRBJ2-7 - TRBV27 TGTGCCAGCAGCCCAAATTCATTGTACGAGCAGTACTTC CASSPNSLYEQYF
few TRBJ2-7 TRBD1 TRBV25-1 TGTGCCAGCGGTGAACCAGGGGGCGGACACGAGCAGTACTTC CASGEPGGGHEQYF
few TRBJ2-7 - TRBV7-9 TGTGCCAGCAGCTTAGGAGGGGAAGGCTACGAGCAGTACTTC CASSLGGEGYEQYF
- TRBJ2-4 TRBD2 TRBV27 TGTGCCAGCAGCCTAATCGGGGCTAGCGGGGGAGTGCTAGCCAAAAACATTCAGTACTTC CASSLIGASGGVLAKNIQYF
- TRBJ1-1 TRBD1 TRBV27 TGTGCCAGCAGTTCCCGGACAGGGGGAAGGACTGAAGCTTTCTTT CASSSRTGGRTEAFF
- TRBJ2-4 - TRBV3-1 TGTGCCAGCAGCCATGGGGGTCAGGGTAAAAACATTCAGTACTTC CASSHGGQGKNIQYF
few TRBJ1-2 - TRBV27 TGTGCCAGCAGTCCCCCCGGACGGCTGGAGGGTGGCTACACCTTC CASSPPGRLEGGYTF
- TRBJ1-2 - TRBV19 TGTGCCAGTAGTATCGGGGGCGGATTGTATGGCTACACCTTC CASSIGGGLYGYTF
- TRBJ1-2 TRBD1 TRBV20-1 TGCAGTGCTAGGAGAGAGACAGGGCATAACTATGGCTACACCTTC CSARRETGHNYGYTF
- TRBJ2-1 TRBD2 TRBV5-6 TGTGCCAGCAGCAATACCGGGACTAGCGGGATGAGTAATGAGCAGTTCTTC CASSNTGTSGMSNEQFF
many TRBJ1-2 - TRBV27 TGTGCCAGCAGTGTCCCCTATGGCTACACCTTC CASSVPYGYTF
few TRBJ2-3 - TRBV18 TGTGCCAGCTCGCCCGTTAAGGATACGCAGTATTTT CASSPVKDTQYF
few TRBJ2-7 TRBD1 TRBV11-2 TGTGCCAGCAGCTTATCGCCCGGGACAGCCTCCTACGAGCAGTACTTC CASSLSPGTASYEQYF
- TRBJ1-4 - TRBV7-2 TGTGCCAGCAGGTCCGACAGCGCAACTAATGAAAAACTGTTTTTT CASRSDSATNEKLFF